This T cell receptor (beta chain) was identified during a study of blood T cell repertoires in COVID-19. Original methodology: Researchers report that nucleated cell counts were estimated from reference gene primer amplification. TCRdb keeps only in-frame clones here, not all; method: immunoSEQ multiplex PCR. The DNA was the basis for D and trimming; V, J and clone size are from that table. The sample holds 91,000 or so clones, about 86% seen once. V lost 0 bases, J lost 5 bases, and 7 bases lay in between. The CDR3 contains 13 residues. Per germline, CDR1 KGHSH and CDR2 LQKENI. Sequenced input: peripheral blood. The V gene is TRBV18, the J gene TRBJ1-1; D ambiguous. The clonotype originates from a human donor in a cohort sampled during active COVID-19. CDR3 sequence reads: CASSPPEATEAFF. CDR3 sequence (DNA): TGTGCCAGCTCACCACCGGAGGCGACTGAAGCTTTCTTT. The whole variable domain, remainder taken from reference TRBV18 and TRBJ1-1, is NAGVMQNPRHLVRRRGQEARLRCSPMKGHSHVYWYRQLPEEGLKFMVYLQKENIIDESGMPKERFSAEFPKEGPSILRIQQVVRGDSAAYFCASSPPEATEAFFGQGTRLTVV.